In its sample, the clone carrying this TCR beta chain was seen a few times. The CDR3 has 19 amino acids. The V gene end was trimmed by 0 bases and the J gene end by 2 bases; junction bases not matched to a gene: 13. The germline gives CDR1 SGHRS, CDR2 YFSETQ. The sample comes from a study of identical twins. The cDNA had a unique molecular identifier and a template-switch universal primer site. Each CDR3 protein is one row after TCRdb ran MiXCR on the 5' RACE reads. In the table there are about 730,000 distinct CDR3 sequences, around 21% of which are singletons. These same records also appear under a second study, on T cells expressing NK-cell markers. That study reports: Dominant NKG2C+ clonotypes were found to form roughly 1.0-7.0% of CD8+ T cells in six donors. Several donors' CD3+CD56-NKG2C+ cells were dominated by the same clonotypes.

The chain combines TRBV5-1 with TRBJ2-1, with TRBD2 matching 8 bases. Sequenced sample: PBMCs. The sequence came from a young woman in good health. This CDR3 reads CASSLDGRAAGGTYNEQFF. The CDR3 nucleotides are TGCGCCAGCAGCTTGGATGGTAGGGCGGCGGGGGGCACCTACAATGAGCAGTTCTTC.